Each of the 21 T cell receptor beta chains below was sequenced from the same sample in a study of blood T cell repertoires in COVID-19. Repertoires were generated with immunoSEQ multiplex PCR, while TCRdb's copy carries only in-frame clones and drops some. The table records about 21,000 clones, about 91% of them present only once. Source material: peripheral blood. These TCRs come from a man in his 70s with active COVID-19.

This clone has a single count. The chain links TRBV5-5 to TRBJ2-7; TRBD1 agrees at 11 bases. The length of the CDR3 is 15 residues. Trimming took 5 bases from V and 4 from J; bases not matched to a gene: 8. CDR1 is SGHKS and CDR2 is YYEKEE in the germline V gene (reference sequence). As DNA, the CDR3 is TGTGCCAGCAGTTCGCCCGGGACAGGGGGATACGAGCAGTACTTC. Translated, it gives CASSSPGTGGYEQYF.

The chain recombines TRBV3-1 (or the pseudogene TRBV3-2) with TRBJ2-1; a weak D match, TRBD2 (5 bases). Looked up from germline, CDR1 is LGHDT and CDR2 is YNNKEL (reference sequence). The CDR3 has 16 amino acids. V was trimmed by 1 base and J by 0 bases, leaving 10 bases between them. This CDR3 reads CASSQGAGRSYNEQFF. The CDR3 DNA sequence: TGTGCCAGCAGCCAAGGGGCGGGTCGCTCCTACAATGAGCAGTTCTTC.

The gene calls are TRBV30 and TRBJ2-1; D is perhaps TRBD2 (6 bases). From germline, CDR1 is GTSNPN and CDR2 SVGIG (reference sequence). Trimming shortened V by 5 bases and J by 14 bases, and 19 bases separated the two germline ends. The length of the CDR3 is 12 residues. CDR3 protein: CAWALSGRREFF. For the CDR3, the DNA is TGTGCCTGGGCCCTTTCCGGGAGAAGGGAGTTCTTC.

The CDR3 DNA follows: TGTGCCAGCATTACTAGCGGGAAGCAAGAGACCCAGTACTTC. This encodes CASITSGKQETQYF. The J gene is TRBJ2-5, the V gene TRBV5-6, with 10 positions matching TRBD2. With 6 bases clipped from V and 2 bases from J, the junction kept 4 bases outside the gene matches. The germline gives CDR1 SGHDT, CDR2 YYEEEE. The CDR3 is 14 amino acids. Full variable domain (missing parts from reference TRBV5-6 and TRBJ2-5): DAGVTQSPTHLIKTRGQQVTLRCSPKSGHDTVSWYQQALGQGPQFIFQYYEEEERQRGNFPDRFSGHQFPNYSSELNVNALLLGDSALYLCASITSGKQETQYFGPGTRLLVL.

The V call is TRBV21-1, the J call TRBJ2-5; the D call in the table, TRBD1, was not verified against the DNA. TRBV21-1 is flagged as a pseudogene. The CDR3 extends over 15 amino acids. CDR3 sequence (DNA): TGTGCCAGCAGCAAAGATCAGGGGCCCGTAGAGACCCAGTACTTC. Protein: CASSKDQGPVETQYF.

V is TRBV6-5 and J is TRBJ2-7; 10 positions match TRBD1. V was pared by 6 bases and J by 5 bases, with 7 bases of the junction left unmatched. The CDR3 length is 14 residues. The V gene's germline CDR1 is MNHEY and CDR2 SVGAGI. Here the CDR3 DNA reads TGTGCCAGCAGGGCCGACAGGGGGCGCAACGAGCAGTACTTC. It yields the protein CASRADRGRNEQYF.

This sequence joins TRBV9 and TRBJ1-1; D possibly corresponds to TRBD1 (6 bases). Deletions cut 4 bases from V and 3 bases from J, with 10 bases between. The CDR3 has 13 amino acids. The germline V gene encodes CDR1 SGDLS and CDR2 YYNGEE. This CDR3 reads CASSSGQHTEAFF. The CDR3 coding sequence is TGTGCCAGCAGCTCCGGACAGCACACTGAAGCTTTCTTT.

This clone has only one observation. The chain employs TRBV28 and TRBJ2-1; 8 bases are shared with TRBD2. Germline CDR1 MDHEN, CDR2 SYDVKM. The CDR3 extends over 16 amino acids. J was trimmed by 4 bases and V by 2 bases; bases with no gene match: 7. Here the CDR3 DNA reads TGTGCCAGCAGTTTAGGGCGCCCGGGGGGGTACAATGAGCAGTTCTTC. Encoded protein: CASSLGRPGGYNEQFF.

This chain uses TRBV5-5 with TRBJ2-7, with D possibly TRBD1 on 6 matching bases. This CDR3 has 13 residues. Looked up from germline, CDR1 is SGHKS and CDR2 is YYEKEE (reference sequence). V was shortened by 2 bases and J by 7 bases, with 13 bases between the two germline ends. CDR3 sequence: CASSLAGVGEQYF. CDR3 in DNA: TGTGCCAGCAGCTTAGCAGGGGTTGGGGAGCAGTACTTC. Supplemented by reference TRBV5-5 and TRBJ2-7, the full variable domain reads DAGVTQSPTHLIKTRGQQVTLRCSPISGHKSVSWYQQVLGQGPQFIFQYYEKEERGRGNFPDRFSARQFPNYSSELNVNALLLGDSALYLCASSLAGVGEQYFGPGTRLTVT.

This chain uses TRBV12-3 or TRBV12-4 with TRBJ2-1; a weak D match, TRBD2 (5 bases). The CDR3 has 13 residues. The V end lost 3 bases, the J end lost 7 bases, and 10 bases lay between the germline ends. CDR3 in amino acids: CASSFSSWNEQFF. The DNA of the CDR3 is TGTGCCAGCAGTTTCTCTAGCTGGAATGAGCAGTTCTTC.

The chain joins TRBV7-9 to TRBJ2-2, with 7 nucleotides matching TRBD1. Germline CDR1 reads SEHNR; CDR2 reads FQNEAQ (reference sequence). This CDR3 has 13 amino acids. With V trimmed by 4 bases and J by 6 bases, 2 bases remained unmatched. CDR3 DNA: TGTGCCAGCAGCTCCCAGGGGGCCGGGGAGCTGTTTTTT. Its protein product is CASSSQGAGELFF.

This rearrangement joins TRBV30 to TRBJ2-6; 8 nucleotides agree with TRBD1. Germline lookup yields CDR1 GTSNPN and CDR2 SVGIG (reference sequence). This CDR3 region has 13 residues. CDR3 DNA sequence: TGTGCGGGTGACAGGGGCTGGGCCAACGTCCTGACTTTC. Translating gives CAGDRGWANVLTF.

CDR3 DNA sequence: TGTGCCTGGAGTGTCCAGGGAGGGGATAGGGGTGGCTACACCTTC. It is translated as CAWSVQGGDRGGYTF. V is TRBV30 and J is TRBJ1-2, with D maybe TRBD1 (5 bases). The CDR3 has 15 residues. Germline V CDR1 and CDR2: GTSNPN, SVGIG (reference sequence). Trimming removed 0 bases at V and 7 bases at J, with 18 bases between.

The chain combines TRBV28 with TRBJ2-1; TRBD2 agrees at 10 bases. From germline, CDR1 is MDHEN and CDR2 SYDVKM. V lost 4 bases, J lost 4 bases, and 10 bases stayed unmatched. The CDR3 has 17 amino acids. CDR3 nucleotide sequence: TGTGCCAGCAGTTCTACCAGCGGGAGGGACCGTTACAATGAGCAGTTCTTC. It yields the protein CASSSTSGRDRYNEQFF.

The chain has TRBV4-1 and TRBJ2-2, with TRBD1 matching over 9 bases. The junction had 8 bases not matched to a gene; V was cut back by 2 bases and J by 7 bases. From germline, CDR1 is MGHRA and CDR2 YSYEKL. This CDR3 spans 16 amino acids. CDR3 protein: CASSQLTGTGIGELFF. The CDR3 DNA reads as TGCGCCAGCAGCCAATTAACCGGGACAGGGATCGGGGAGCTGTTTTTT.

The V call is TRBV4-3, the J call TRBJ2-7; 7 bases are shared with TRBD1. V trimming: 3 bases; J trimming: 4 bases; junction bases outside the gene matches: 6. Germline CDR1 LGHNA, CDR2 YSLEER. The CDR3 loop spans 14 amino acids. CDR3 sequence: CASSQDRSTYEQYF. CDR3 nucleotides: TGCGCCAGCAGCCAGGACAGGTCAACATACGAGCAGTACTTC.

This rearrangement joins TRBV11-2 to TRBJ2-3; 8 nucleotides align to TRBD2. The CDR3 extends over 15 amino acids. V lost 2 bases to trimming and J lost 6 bases; unmatched junction nucleotides: 7. Per the germline V gene, CDR1 is SGHAT and CDR2 is FQNNGV. CDR3 in amino acids: CASSLLGTRGDTQYF. The CDR3 nucleotides read TGTGCCAGCAGCTTATTGGGGACTAGAGGCGATACGCAGTATTTT. Based on the CDR3 plus reference TRBV11-2 and TRBJ2-3, the full variable domain is EAGVAQSPRYKIIEKRQSVAFWCNPISGHATLYWYQQILGQGPKLLIQFQNNGVVDDSQLPKDRFSAERLKGVDSTLKIQPAKLEDSAVYLCASSLLGTRGDTQYFGPGTRLTVL.

The count of this clone is one. The V call is TRBV14, the J call TRBJ1-2; maybe TRBD1 (6 bases). The V end lost 4 bases, the J end lost 7 bases, and 16 bases lay between the germline ends. Germline CDR1 is SGHDN and CDR2 is FVKESK. The CDR3 runs to 14 residues. The DNA for the CDR3 is TGTGCCAGCAGCCTGGCGGGGGGGGCGTCTGGCTACACCTTC. Translated: CASSLAGGASGYTF.

The chain employs TRBV7-2 and TRBJ2-3; D possibly corresponds to TRBD2 (7 bases). Trimming cost V 5 bases and J 3 bases, with 15 bases left between them. CDR3 length: 15 amino acids. CDR1 and CDR2 (germline): SGHTA, FQGNSA. The CDR3 nucleotides read TGTGCCAGCAGCCCAAGGGGGGGCGCAACAGATACGCAGTATTTT. Protein: CASSPRGGATDTQYF.

The chain has TRBV5-5 and TRBJ1-5, with a tentative D call TRBD1 (6 bases). V was clipped by 4 bases and J by 3 bases, with 11 bases between them. This CDR3 has 14 amino acids. Germline CDR1 SGHKS, CDR2 YYEKEE (reference sequence). CDR3 amino acids: CASSLQGNNQPQHF. The CDR3 nucleotides are TGTGCCAGCAGCCTACAGGGAAACAATCAGCCCCAGCATTTT.

V is TRBV7-2 and J is TRBJ2-3; 8 bases align to TRBD1. From germline, CDR1 is SGHTA and CDR2 FQGNSA. The ends lost 5 bases at V and 0 bases at J; junction bases unmatched: 4. The CDR3 runs 15 residues. CDR3 in amino acids: CASSKDRESTDTQYF. CDR3 sequence (DNA): TGTGCCAGCAGCAAGGACAGGGAAAGCACAGATACGCAGTATTTT.